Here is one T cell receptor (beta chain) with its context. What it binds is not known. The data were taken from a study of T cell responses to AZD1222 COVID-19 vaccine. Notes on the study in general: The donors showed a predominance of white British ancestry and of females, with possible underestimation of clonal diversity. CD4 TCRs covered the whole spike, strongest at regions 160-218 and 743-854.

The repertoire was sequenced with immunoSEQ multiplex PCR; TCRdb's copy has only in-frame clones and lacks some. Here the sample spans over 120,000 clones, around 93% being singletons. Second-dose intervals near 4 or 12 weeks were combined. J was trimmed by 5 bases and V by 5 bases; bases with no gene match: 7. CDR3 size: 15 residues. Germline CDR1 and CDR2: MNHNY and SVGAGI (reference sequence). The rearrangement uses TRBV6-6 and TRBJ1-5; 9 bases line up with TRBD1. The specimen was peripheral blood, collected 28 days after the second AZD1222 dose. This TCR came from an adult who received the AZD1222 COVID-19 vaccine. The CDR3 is CASSRPDRGDQPQHF. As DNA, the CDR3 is TGTGCCAGCAGTCGACCAGACAGGGGGGATCAGCCCCAGCATTTT.